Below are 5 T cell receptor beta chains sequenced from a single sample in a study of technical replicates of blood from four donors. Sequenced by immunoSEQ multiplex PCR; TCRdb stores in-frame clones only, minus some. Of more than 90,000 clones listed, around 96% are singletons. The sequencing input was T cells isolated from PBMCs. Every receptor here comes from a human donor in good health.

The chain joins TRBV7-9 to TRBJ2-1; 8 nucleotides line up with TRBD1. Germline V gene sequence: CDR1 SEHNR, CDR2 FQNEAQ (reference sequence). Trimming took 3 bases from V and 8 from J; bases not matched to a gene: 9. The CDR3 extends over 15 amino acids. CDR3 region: CASSFGQGISDEQFF. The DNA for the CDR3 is TGTGCCAGCAGCTTTGGACAGGGTATTAGCGATGAGCAGTTCTTC.

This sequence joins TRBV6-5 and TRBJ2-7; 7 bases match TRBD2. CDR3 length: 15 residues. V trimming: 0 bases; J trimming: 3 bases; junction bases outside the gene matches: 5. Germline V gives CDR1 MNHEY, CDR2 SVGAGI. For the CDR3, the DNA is TGTGCCAGCAGTTACTCGGGGGGGGACTACTACGAGCAGTACTTC. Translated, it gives CASSYSGGDYYEQYF.

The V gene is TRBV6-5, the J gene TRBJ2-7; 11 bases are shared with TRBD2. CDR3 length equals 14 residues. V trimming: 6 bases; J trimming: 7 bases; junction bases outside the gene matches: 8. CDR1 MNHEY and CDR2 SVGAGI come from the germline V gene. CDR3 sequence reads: CASRPGTSGEEQYF. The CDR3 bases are TGTGCCAGCAGGCCCGGGACTAGCGGTGAGGAGCAGTACTTC.

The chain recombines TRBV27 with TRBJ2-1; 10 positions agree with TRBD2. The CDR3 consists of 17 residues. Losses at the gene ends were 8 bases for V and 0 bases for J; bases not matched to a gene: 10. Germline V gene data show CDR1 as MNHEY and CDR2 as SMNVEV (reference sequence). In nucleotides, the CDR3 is TGTGCCAGCGGGTTAAAACTAGCGGGGCTCTCCTACAATGAGCAGTTCTTC. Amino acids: CASGLKLAGLSYNEQFF.

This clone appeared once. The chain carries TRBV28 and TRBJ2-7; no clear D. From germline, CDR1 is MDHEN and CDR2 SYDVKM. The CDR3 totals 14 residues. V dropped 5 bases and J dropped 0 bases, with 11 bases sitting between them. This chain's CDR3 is CASSPISSSYEQYF. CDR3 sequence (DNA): TGTGCCAGCAGTCCTATTAGCAGCTCCTACGAGCAGTACTTC. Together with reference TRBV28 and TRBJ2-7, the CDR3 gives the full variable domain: DVKVTQSSRYLVKRTGEKVFLECVQDMDHENMFWYRQDPGLGLRLIYFSYDVKMKEKGDIPEGYSVSREKKERFSLILESASTNQTSMYLCASSPISSSYEQYFGPGTRLTVT.